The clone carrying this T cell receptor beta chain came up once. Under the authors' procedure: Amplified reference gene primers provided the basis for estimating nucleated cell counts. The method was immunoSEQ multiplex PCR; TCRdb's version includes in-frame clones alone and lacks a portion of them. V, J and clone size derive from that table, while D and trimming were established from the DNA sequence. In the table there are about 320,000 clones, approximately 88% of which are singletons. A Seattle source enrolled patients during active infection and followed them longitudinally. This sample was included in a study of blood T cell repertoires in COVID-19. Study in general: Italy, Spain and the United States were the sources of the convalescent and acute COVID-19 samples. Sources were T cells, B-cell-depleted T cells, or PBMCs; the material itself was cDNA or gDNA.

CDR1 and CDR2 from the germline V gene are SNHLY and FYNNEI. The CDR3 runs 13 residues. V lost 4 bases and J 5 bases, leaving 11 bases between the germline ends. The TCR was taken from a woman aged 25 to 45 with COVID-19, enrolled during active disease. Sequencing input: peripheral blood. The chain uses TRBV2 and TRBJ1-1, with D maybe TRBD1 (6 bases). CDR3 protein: CASSGRQVTEAFF. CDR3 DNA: TGTGCCAGCAGTGGACGACAGGTAACTGAAGCTTTCTTT.